These 7 T cell receptor beta chains were all obtained from the same sample, sequenced in a study of blood T cell repertoires in COVID-19. Measured with immunoSEQ multiplex PCR; TCRdb has only the in-frame clones, and not every one. The data contain 350,000 to 500,000 clones, over 85% of them seen just once; the ten biggest clones take up less than 0.95%. Material: peripheral blood. These TCRs come from a young man with COVID-19, enrolled during active disease.

This chain links TRBV19 with TRBJ2-3; no clear D gene. Deletions cut 4 bases from V and 5 bases from J, with 13 bases between. The CDR3 covers 14 residues. The germline V gene encodes CDR1 LNHDA and CDR2 SQIVND (reference sequence). The CDR3, as DNA: TGTGCCAGTAGTAATACTAACACCAGAGATACGCAGTATTTT. Amino acid sequence: CASSNTNTRDTQYF.

V is TRBV27 and J is TRBJ2-1, with 7 bases fitting TRBD1. V gave up 6 bases and J gave up 1 base; unmatched junction bases: 6. The V gene's germline CDR1 is MNHEY and CDR2 SMNVEV (reference sequence). This CDR3 is built from 15 residues. This CDR3 is CASSPDRESYNEQFF. The CDR3 DNA is TGTGCCAGCAGCCCAGACAGGGAATCCTACAATGAGCAGTTCTTC.

The J gene is TRBJ1-6, the V gene TRBV28; a possible D gene is TRBD1 (6 bases). Germline CDR1 and CDR2: MDHEN and SYDVKM. The CDR3 contains 14 residues. V lost 5 bases to trimming and J lost 10 bases, with 15 bases between them. The CDR3 DNA is TGTGCCAGCAGTGAATACGACAGGCGCTCACCCCTCCACTTT. Translating gives CASSEYDRRSPLHF.

The chain combines TRBV5-4 with TRBJ2-3, with D tentatively TRBD2 (6 bases). V lost 1 base, J lost 1 base, and 10 bases lay in between. CDR3 length: 15 residues. Germline V gene lookup returns CDR1 SGHNT and CDR2 YYREEE (reference sequence). CDR3 nucleotides: TGTGCCAGCAGCTTGAGGGTAGCGGGCACAGATACGCAGTATTTT. It is translated as CASSLRVAGTDTQYF.

The chain employs TRBV2 and TRBJ1-2, with 8 bases fitting TRBD1. Per the germline V gene, CDR1 is SNHLY and CDR2 is FYNNEI. Losses at the gene ends were 2 bases for V and 4 bases for J; bases not matched to a gene: 3. This CDR3 is 14 amino acids long. The CDR3 here is CASSEQGAAYGYTF. The CDR3 DNA is TGTGCCAGCAGTGAACAGGGGGCTGCCTATGGCTACACCTTC.

This rearrangement joins TRBV6-5 to TRBJ1-1, with D possibly matching TRBD1 (5 bases). The CDR3 sequence is 14 residues long. Germline-derived CDR1 and CDR2 are MNHEY and SVGAGI. V was cut by 10 bases and J by 0 bases, with 15 bases left in between. The DNA of the CDR3 is TGTGCCACCCAGTCTCGGGGGATGAACACTGAAGCTTTCTTT. Its translation: CATQSRGMNTEAFF.

The chain is built from TRBV7-3 and TRBJ2-3; the match to TRBD2 covers 12 bases. Germline V gives CDR1 SGHTA, CDR2 FQGTGA. This CDR3 is 17 amino acids long. V lost 2 bases and J lost 0; bases outside the gene matches: 3. The CDR3 DNA is TGTGCCAGCAGCTTATGGGGGACTAGCGGGAGCACAGATACGCAGTATTTT. Its translation: CASSLWGTSGSTDTQYF.